What follows describes a single T cell receptor beta chain. The data stem from a study of blood T cell repertoires in COVID-19. Study-wide context: From the United States, Italy and Spain came samples of acute and convalescent COVID-19. The analysed material was cDNA or gDNA that came from T cells, B-cell-depleted T cells, or PBMCs.

Source study methods: How many nucleated cells were present was estimated from reference gene primer amplification. This table comes from immunoSEQ multiplex PCR, and its TCRdb copy is limited to in-frame clones, with some not included. V and J calls and clone size are as listed in that table; D and trimming were resolved from the DNA. The table includes around 60,000 clones, roughly 72% detected once. Seattle enrolled patients during active infection and tracked them longitudinally. This CDR3 has 14 amino acids. Trimming stripped 3 bases from V and 7 bases from J, with 16 bases between. The germline V gene encodes CDR1 SGDLS and CDR2 YYNGEE.

This receptor was identified in a woman in her seventies with COVID-19, enrolled during active disease. The rearrangement joins TRBV9 to TRBJ1-2; no definite D call. Sequenced input: peripheral blood. The CDR3 protein is CASSARMGELGYTF. CDR3 bases: TGTGCCAGCAGCGCCAGGATGGGCGAGCTTGGCTACACCTTC.